This TCR beta chain was recorded in a study of PD-1 blockade in classical Hodgkin lymphoma. As for time point: cycle 4 day 1 (C4D1), after about 6 weeks of nivolumab. Relapse was seen in all patients after autologous stem cell transplantation, and brentuximab vedotin exposure was variable. Some clones are missing from TCRdb's copy, which holds only in-frame ones; the method was immunoSEQ multiplex PCR. The table includes some 21,000 clones, around 85% detected once. V was pared by 3 bases and J by 5 bases, with 14 bases between. Per the germline V gene, CDR1 is SNHLY and CDR2 is FYNNEI. The CDR3 has 16 amino acids. Study outcomes and limitations: Newly diagnosed patients were reported to start with lower TCR diversity than healthy donors. Baseline diversity in complete responders resembled that of newly diagnosed patients.

As regards this clone: Antigen: not known.

The source of this sequence is a human donor with classical Hodgkin lymphoma. The material was peripheral blood mononuclear cells (PBMCs), obtained before the fourth cycle of nivolumab. The chain combines TRBV2 with TRBJ1-6, with D possibly being TRBD1 (5 bases). The CDR3 coding sequence is TGTGCCAGCAGTGATCAGGGAACAGAGGATAATTCACCCCTCCACTTT. Its translation is CASSDQGTEDNSPLHF.